This T cell receptor (beta chain) appears in the sequencing data of a study of cytomegalovirus exposure and HLA in healthy donors. With 60 Vbeta and 13 Jbeta primers, the PCR was carried out. Assay: immunoSEQ multiplex PCR; the TCRdb copy retains only in-frame clones and omits some. This table lists 130,000 or so clones. Study conclusions and caveats: A later analysis showed HLA-associated TCR beta chains outstripping equally common others in clonal expansion. Analyzed later, most CMV-associated TCR beta chains appeared HLA-restricted.

This CDR3 region has 13 residues. Trimming took off 6 bases at V and 0 bases at J, with 6 bases between the two ends. The germline CDR1 and CDR2 sequences are SNHLY and FYNNEI. Comment on this clone: Its antigen is not known.

The rearrangement links TRBV2 to TRBJ1-5; D remains ambiguous. Specimen: PBMCs. The clonotype originates from a woman aged 35 to 49 in good health and CMV-seronegative. The CDR3 protein is CASREYSNQPQHF. The CDR3 DNA follows: TGTGCCAGCAGGGAATATAGCAATCAGCCCCAGCATTTT.